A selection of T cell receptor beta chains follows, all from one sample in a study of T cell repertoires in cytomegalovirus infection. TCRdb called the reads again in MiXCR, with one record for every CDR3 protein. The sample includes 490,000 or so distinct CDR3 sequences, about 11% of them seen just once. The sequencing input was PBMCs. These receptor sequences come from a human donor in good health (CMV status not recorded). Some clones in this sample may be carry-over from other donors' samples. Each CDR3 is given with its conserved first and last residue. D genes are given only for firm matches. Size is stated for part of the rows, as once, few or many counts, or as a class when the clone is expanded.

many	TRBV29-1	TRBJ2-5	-	TGCAGCGACGGGGACTTCCTCAAACCTTGTAGTGGCCAGTACTTC	CSDGDFLKPCSGQYF
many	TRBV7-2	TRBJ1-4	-	TGTGCCAGCAGCTCCCCACCTGGCAGGTCAACTAATGAAAAACTGTTTTTT	CASSSPPGRSTNEKLFF
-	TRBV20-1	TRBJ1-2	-	TGCAGTGCTAGAGTCCTTAACTATGGCTACACCTTC	CSARVLNYGYTF
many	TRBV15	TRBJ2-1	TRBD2	TGTGCCACCAGCTCAGAAGCGGGAAGCTACAATGAGCAGTTCTTC	CATSSEAGSYNEQFF
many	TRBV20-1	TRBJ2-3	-	TGCAGTGCTAGAGGTGGGGGTACGCAGTATTTT	CSARGGGTQYF
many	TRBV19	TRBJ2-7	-	TGTGCCAGTAGGGACGACTCCTACGAGCAGTACTTC	CASRDDSYEQYF
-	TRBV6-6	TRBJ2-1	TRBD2	TGTGCCAGCAGTCCCCCCCGACTAGCGCGAGACAATGAGCAGTTCTTC	CASSPPRLARDNEQFF
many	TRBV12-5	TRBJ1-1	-	TGTGCTAGTGGTTTGGGCAGTGAAGCTTTCTTT	CASGLGSEAFF
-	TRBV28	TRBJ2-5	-	TGTGCCAGCAGACCGATGACAGCGATAGCCCAAGAGACCCAGTACTTC	CASRPMTAIAQETQYF
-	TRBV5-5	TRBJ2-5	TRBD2	TGTGCCAGCAGCTTGGGGATTAGCGGGGGTCTAGAGACCCAGTACTTC	CASSLGISGGLETQYF
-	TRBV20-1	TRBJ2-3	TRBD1	TGCAGTGCTCAGAGGGGGCCAGATACGCAGTATTTT	CSAQRGPDTQYF
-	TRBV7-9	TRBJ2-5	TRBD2	TGTGCCAGCAGCTTAAACGCGGGGGGGCAAGAGACCCAGTACTTC	CASSLNAGGQETQYF
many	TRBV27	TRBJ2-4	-	TGTGCCAGCAGTTTAATCGCTACGCTAGCCAAAAACATTCAGTACTTC	CASSLIATLAKNIQYF
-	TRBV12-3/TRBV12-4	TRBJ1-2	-	TGTGCCAGCAGCTCCGGATCCTATGACTACACCTTC	CASSSGSYDYTF
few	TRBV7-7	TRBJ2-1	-	TGTGCCAGCAGCCCCGGACACTCCACCTTGGACAATGAGCAGTTCTTC	CASSPGHSTLDNEQFF
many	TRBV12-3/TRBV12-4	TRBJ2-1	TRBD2	TGTGCCAGCAGTCGCCGGGAGGCTTGGGAGCAGTTCTTC	CASSRREAWEQFF
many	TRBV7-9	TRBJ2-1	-	TGTGCCAGCAGCTTAGCAGGGGACCTCACCTACAATGAGCAGTTCTTC	CASSLAGDLTYNEQFF
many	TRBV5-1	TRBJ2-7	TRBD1	TGCGCCAGCAGCCACACCGGGCAGGGGGCCTACGAGCAGTACTTC	CASSHTGQGAYEQYF
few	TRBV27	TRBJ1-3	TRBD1	TGTGCCAGCGGCAGGGGGCCTAACACCATATATTTT	CASGRGPNTIYF
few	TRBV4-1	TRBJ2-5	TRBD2	TGCGCCAGCAGCCAAGCTAGCGGGGGGGCCTTAGAGACCCAGTACTTC	CASSQASGGALETQYF
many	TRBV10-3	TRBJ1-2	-	TGTGCCATCAGTGAGAAAAGGGACTATGGCTACACCTTC	CAISEKRDYGYTF
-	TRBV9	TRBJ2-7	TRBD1	TGTGCCAGCAGCGTAGGTGGGACAGGGGCCTACGAGCAGTACTTC	CASSVGGTGAYEQYF
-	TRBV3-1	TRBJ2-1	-	TGTGCCAGCAGCCCGTGGAGGGCGAGGAATGAGGGCCCGAGGGATGAGCAGTTCTTC	CASSPWRARNEGPRDEQFF
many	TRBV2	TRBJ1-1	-	TGTGCCAGCAGTAAGTCCTCGGTGGGCGCTGAAGCTTTCTTT	CASSKSSVGAEAFF
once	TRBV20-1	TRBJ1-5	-	TGCAGTGCTGCCCGCGACAGGAGGGGCACCTATCAGCCCCAGCATTTT	CSAARDRRGTYQPQHF
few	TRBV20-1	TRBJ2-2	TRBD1	TGCAGTGCCACACCGGGACAGCTAAACACCGGGGAGCTGTTTTTT	CSATPGQLNTGELFF
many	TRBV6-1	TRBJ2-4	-	TGTGCCAGCAGTCTGGGTGACAGGAGTATAGCCAAAAACATTCAGTACTTC	CASSLGDRSIAKNIQYF
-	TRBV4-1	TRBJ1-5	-	TGCGCCAGCAGCCAAGATGGGCAGGGCGATCAGCCCCAGCATTTT	CASSQDGQGDQPQHF
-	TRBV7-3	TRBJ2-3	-	TGTGCCAGCAGCTCCGGACAGATCAATACGCAGTATTTT	CASSSGQINTQYF
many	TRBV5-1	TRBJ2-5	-	TGCGCCAGCAGCTTGTGGGCTAGGTCAGGAGAGACCCAGTACTTC	CASSLWARSGETQYF
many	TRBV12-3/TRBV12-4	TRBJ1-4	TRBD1	TGTGCCAGCAGGTCGACAGGGGGCCGAGGAAAACTGTTTTTT	CASRSTGGRGKLFF
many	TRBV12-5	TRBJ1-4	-	TGTGCTAGTGGTCCCGGGGCAGGGGTTAGTGAAAAACTGTTTTTT	CASGPGAGVSEKLFF
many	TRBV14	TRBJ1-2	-	TGTGCCAGCAGCCAATCGGGCATCTCTCACGGCTACACCTTC	CASSQSGISHGYTF
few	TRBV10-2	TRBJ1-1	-	TGCGCCAGCAGTGCTAGGAACACTGAAGCTTTCTTT	CASSARNTEAFF
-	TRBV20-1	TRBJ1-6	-	TGCAGTGCTGCACCGTTTGATAATTCACCCCTCCACTTT	CSAAPFDNSPLHF
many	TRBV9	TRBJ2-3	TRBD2	TGTGCCAGCGGGACTAGCGGGGTGGGAGATACGCAGTATTTT	CASGTSGVGDTQYF
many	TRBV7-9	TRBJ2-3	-	TGTGCCAGCAGCCCATGGACCGACGAGCAAACGGGTACGCAGTATTTT	CASSPWTDEQTGTQYF
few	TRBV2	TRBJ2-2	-	TGTGCCAGCGGGGAGTCAAGACAGCCGAACACCGGGGAGCTGTTTTTT	CASGESRQPNTGELFF
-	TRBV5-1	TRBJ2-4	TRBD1	TGCGCCAGCAGCTTGTTAAGTGTCGCGGCAGGGGGCAAAAACATTCAGTACTTC	CASSLLSVAAGGKNIQYF
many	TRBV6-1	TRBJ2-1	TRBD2	TGTGCCAGCAGAAACTTGGACGGGGGGACCTACAATGAGCAGTTCTTC	CASRNLDGGTYNEQFF